This T cell receptor (beta chain) was obtained from a study of T cell repertoires in MIS-A myocarditis. The CDR3 extends over 14 amino acids. Per the germline V gene, CDR1 is LGHDT and CDR2 is YNNKEL (reference sequence). V lost 3 bases to trimming and J lost 8 bases, with 16 bases between them. The table came from immunoSEQ multiplex PCR; TCRdb's copy has only in-frame clones and leaves some out. The sample holds roughly 12,000 clones, roughly four fifths seen once. The rearrangement joins TRBV3-1 (or the pseudogene TRBV3-2) to TRBJ1-2; D unclear. Material for sequencing was right ventricle heart tissue obtained at autopsy. The sequence derives from a man younger than 35 with fulminant myocarditis from multisystem inflammatory syndrome in adults (MIS-A) after COVID-19. CDR3 nucleotide sequence: TGTGCCAGCAGCCACCTACCCCCACGGCGAGGCTACACCTTC. It translates to CASSHLPPRRGYTF.